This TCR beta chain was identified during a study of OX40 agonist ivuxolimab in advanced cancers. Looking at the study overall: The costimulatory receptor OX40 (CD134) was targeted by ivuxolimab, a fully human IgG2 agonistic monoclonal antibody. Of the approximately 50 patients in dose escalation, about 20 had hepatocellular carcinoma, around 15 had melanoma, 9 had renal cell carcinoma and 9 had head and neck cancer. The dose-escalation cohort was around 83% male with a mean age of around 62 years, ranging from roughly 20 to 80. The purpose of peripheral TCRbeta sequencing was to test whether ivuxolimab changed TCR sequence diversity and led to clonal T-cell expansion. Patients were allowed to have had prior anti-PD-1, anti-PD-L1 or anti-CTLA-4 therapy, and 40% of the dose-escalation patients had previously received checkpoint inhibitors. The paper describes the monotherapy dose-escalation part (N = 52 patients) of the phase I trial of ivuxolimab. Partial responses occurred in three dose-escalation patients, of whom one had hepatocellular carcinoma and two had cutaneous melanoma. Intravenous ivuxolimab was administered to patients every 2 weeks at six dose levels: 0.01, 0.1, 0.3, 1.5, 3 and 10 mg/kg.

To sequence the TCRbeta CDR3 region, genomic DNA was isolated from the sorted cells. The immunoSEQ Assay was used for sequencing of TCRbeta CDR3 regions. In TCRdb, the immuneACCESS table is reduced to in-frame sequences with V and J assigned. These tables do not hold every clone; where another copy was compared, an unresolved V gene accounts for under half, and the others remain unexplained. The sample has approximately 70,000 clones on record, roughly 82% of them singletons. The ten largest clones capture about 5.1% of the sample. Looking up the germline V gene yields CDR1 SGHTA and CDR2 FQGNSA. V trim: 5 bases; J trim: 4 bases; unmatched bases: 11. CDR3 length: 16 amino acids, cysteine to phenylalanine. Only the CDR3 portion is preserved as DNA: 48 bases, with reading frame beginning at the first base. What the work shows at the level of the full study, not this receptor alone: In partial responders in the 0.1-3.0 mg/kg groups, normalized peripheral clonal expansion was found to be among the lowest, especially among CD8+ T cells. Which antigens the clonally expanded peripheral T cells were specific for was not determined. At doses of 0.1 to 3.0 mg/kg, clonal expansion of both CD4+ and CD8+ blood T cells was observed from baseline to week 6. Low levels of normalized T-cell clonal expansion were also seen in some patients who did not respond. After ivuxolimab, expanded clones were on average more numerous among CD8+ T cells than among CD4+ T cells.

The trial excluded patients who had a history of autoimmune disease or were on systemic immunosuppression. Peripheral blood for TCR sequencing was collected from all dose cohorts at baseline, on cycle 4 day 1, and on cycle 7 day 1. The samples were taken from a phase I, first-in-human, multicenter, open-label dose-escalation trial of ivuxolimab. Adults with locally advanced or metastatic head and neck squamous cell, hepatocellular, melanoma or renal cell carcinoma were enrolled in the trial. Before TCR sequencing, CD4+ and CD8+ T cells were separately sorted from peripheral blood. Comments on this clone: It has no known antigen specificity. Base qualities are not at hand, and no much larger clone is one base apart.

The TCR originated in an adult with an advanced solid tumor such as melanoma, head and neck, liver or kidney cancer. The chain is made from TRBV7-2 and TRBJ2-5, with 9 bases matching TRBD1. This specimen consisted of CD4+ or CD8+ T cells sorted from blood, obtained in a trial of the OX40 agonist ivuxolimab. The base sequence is TGTGCCAGCAGCCAACTAACAACAGGGGGCCGAGAGACCCAGTACTTC. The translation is CASSQLTTGGRETQYF.